The clone carrying this T cell receptor (beta chain) was detected many times. Its specificity is not known. Specified time point: newly diagnosed GD, antithyroid drugs for less than 3 months. Making the TCR library involved RNA that had been extracted from PBMCs. Patients all came to the study from an endocrinology department in Xi'an, China. Germline CDR1 is SEHNR and CDR2 is FQNEAQ (reference sequence). The CDR3 extends over 14 amino acids. V shed 0 bases and J shed 0 bases, with 5 bases lying between them. The data were taken from a study of regulatory T cells in long-lasting Graves disease. General observations from the study: Persistent cases favored TRBV28, TRBJ1-2 and TRBJ2-5.

With iRepertoire HTBI primers and Arm-PCR of CDR3 regions, TCR beta libraries were built. MiXCR, run by TCRdb on the multiplex PCR reads, gives a single entry per CDR3 protein. The sample lists hundreds of thousands of distinct CDR3 sequences, roughly 15% occurring once. The sample also formed part of further work on T cells in Graves' hyperthyroidism and ophthalmopathy. In that study: The hyperthyroidism was newly diagnosed and had lasted under 2 months; the patients were aged 18 to 65. Blood shared most expanded thyroid clonotypes above 0.001.

V gene TRBV7-9 combines with J gene TRBJ1-1; D ambiguous. Source: peripheral blood mononuclear cells (PBMCs), taken at new diagnosis, from a patient treated with antithyroid drugs. The clonotype comes from a woman aged 25-40 years with Graves disease. The chain's CDR3 is CASSLALVNTEAFF. The DNA for the CDR3 is TGTGCCAGCAGCTTAGCGCTGGTGAACACTGAAGCTTTCTTT.